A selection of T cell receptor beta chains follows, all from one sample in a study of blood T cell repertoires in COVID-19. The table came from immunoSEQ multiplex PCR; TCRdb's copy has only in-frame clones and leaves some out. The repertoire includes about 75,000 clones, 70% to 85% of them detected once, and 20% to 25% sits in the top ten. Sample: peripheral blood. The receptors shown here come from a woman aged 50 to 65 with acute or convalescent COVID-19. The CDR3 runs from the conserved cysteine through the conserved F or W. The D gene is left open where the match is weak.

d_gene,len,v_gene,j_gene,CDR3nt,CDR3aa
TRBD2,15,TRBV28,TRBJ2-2,TGTGCCAGCAGGTCCCCTAGCGGGTACACCGGGGAGCTGTTTTTT,CASRSPSGYTGELFF
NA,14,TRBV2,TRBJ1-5,TGTGCCAGCAGGCCCCGTACAGGGAACCAGCCCCAGCATTTT,CASRPRTGNQPQHF
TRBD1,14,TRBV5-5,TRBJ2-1,TGTGCCAGCAGCTTGGGACAGGGAGTGCATGAGCAGTTCTTC,CASSLGQGVHEQFF
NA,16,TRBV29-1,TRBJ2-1,TGCAGCGTTGACTCCAATTTAGACTCGGGCTACAATGAGCAGTTCTTC,CSVDSNLDSGYNEQFF
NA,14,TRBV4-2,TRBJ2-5,TGTGCCAGCAGCCCCATGACGGGGCAAGAGACCCAGTACTTC,CASSPMTGQETQYF
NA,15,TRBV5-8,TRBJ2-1,TGTGCCAGCAGCCCGGGGACACTTACCTACAATGAGCAGTTCTTC,CASSPGTLTYNEQFF
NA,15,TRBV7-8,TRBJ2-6,TGTGCCAGCAAAAAGAGGGTCTCTGGGGCCAACGTCCTGACTTTC,CASKKRVSGANVLTF
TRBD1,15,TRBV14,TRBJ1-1,TGTGCCAGCAGCCAGGAGGACAGGGGAGATTTTGAAGCTTTCTTT,CASSQEDRGDFEAFF
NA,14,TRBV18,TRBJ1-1,TGTGCCAGCTCTCGAAACCCAGGGGACACTGAAGCTTTCTTT,CASSRNPGDTEAFF
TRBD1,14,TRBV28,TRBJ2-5,TGTGCCAGCAGTCCCCCGGGACAGGGTGAGACCCAGTACTTC,CASSPPGQGETQYF